This TCR beta chain came from a study of blood T cell repertoires in COVID-19 (dated by TCRdb to the early 2020s). Some background on the complete study: Collaborator samples came from the United States, Italy and Spain and covered acute and convalescent phases of COVID-19. The repertoires were released in a freely available public database intended as a resource for research on the immune response to SARS-CoV-2. The prospective study material was composed of cDNA or gDNA derived from T cells, B-cell-depleted T cells, or PBMCs. Samples came from the ongoing ImmuneRACE study (first 160 participants) plus 1,254 subjects from 6 global collaborators. Where available, HLA class I and class II types were taken from metadata supplied by the sample provider and were not determined by assay-based typing. The sample metadata nearly always contained a de-identified subject ID, COVID-19 status, age in years and sex. Subjects who had been exposed to COVID-19, were actively infected with it, or had recovered from it provided the deeply sampled blood TCRbeta repertoires that made up the dataset.

TCRbeta CDR3 regions were amplified from genomic DNA using the immunoSEQ Assay, a bias-controlled multiplex PCR. Per the authors' processing: Within the assay, amplification of reference gene primers was used to estimate how many nucleated cells each sample contained. To quantify the absolute abundance of each unique TCRbeta CDR3 rearrangement, sequence reads were collapsed and filtered. Productive Simpson clonality was computed per sample as the square root of Simpson's diversity index over productive rearrangements. Sourced from immuneACCESS, this table was stored by TCRdb with only in-frame sequences that have V and J called. A share of the clones is absent; for the studies checked, an unresolved V gene accounts for under half, and the remainder has no known explanation. V, J and clone size were drawn from that table, and D and trimming were deduced from the DNA. In this sample the table shows 350,000 or so clones, around 90% of which occur a single time. The leading ten clones occupy around 7% of the sample.

The CDR3 covers 15 residues, taking in both the cysteine and the phenylalanine. Of all the DNA, just the CDR3 is kept, 45 bases in frame from base 1. From the germline V gene, CDR1 is MDHEN and CDR2 is SYDVKM. V drops 1 base and J drops 1 base, leaving 8 bases in between. The count of this clone is one. The clone's antigen remains unknown. No much larger clone is present one base from it, and per-base qualities are unavailable. Collaborating institutions collected whole blood in K2EDTA tubes following their own protocols. For TCRbeta analysis, collaborators shipped samples as frozen whole blood, isolated PBMCs, or DNA extracted from either of those sample types. The investigation overall reported the following: How much clinical and demographic metadata was included differed by source and by participant, and the metadata was provided uncurated.

The clonotype comes from a man younger than 35 with active or convalescent COVID-19. The chain uses TRBV28 and TRBJ1-3; a tentative D call is TRBD1 (6 bases match). The material sequenced was peripheral blood. In nucleotide form, the sequence is TGTGCCAGCAGTTTATACAGGGTTTCTGGAAACACCATATATTTT. It specifies CASSLYRVSGNTIYF.